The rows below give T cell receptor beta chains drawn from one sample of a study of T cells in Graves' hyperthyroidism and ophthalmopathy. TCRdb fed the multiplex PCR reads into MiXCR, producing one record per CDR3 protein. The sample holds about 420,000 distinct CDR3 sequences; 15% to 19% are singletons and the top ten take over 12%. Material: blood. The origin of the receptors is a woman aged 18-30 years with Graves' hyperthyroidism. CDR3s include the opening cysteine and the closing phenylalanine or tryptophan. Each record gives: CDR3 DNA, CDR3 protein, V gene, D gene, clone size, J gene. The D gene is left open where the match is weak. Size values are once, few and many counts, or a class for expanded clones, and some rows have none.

DNA: TGTGCCAGCAGCCCCGGGAGGAATGAGCAGTTCTTC
CDR3: CASSPGRNEQFF
V: TRBV7-9
D: TRBD2
size: many
J: TRBJ2-1

DNA: TGTGCCAGCAGCTTAGCTCGCGTGCAGAGACGTAATGAAAAACTGTTTTTT
CDR3: CASSLARVQRRNEKLFF
V: TRBV7-2
D: .
size: many
J: TRBJ1-4

DNA: TGCGCCAGCAGCCAAGATATACTGGGAGCTAGCACAGATACGCAGTATTTT
CDR3: CASSQDILGASTDTQYF
V: TRBV4-1
D: .
size: .
J: TRBJ2-3

DNA: TGTGCCATCAGTGAAGCTGGCAGGGCGGACTATGGCTACACCTTC
CDR3: CAISEAGRADYGYTF
V: TRBV10-3
D: .
size: many
J: TRBJ1-2

DNA: TGTGCCAGCGCCCTGGGGACAGGGCTGGCAAAACTGTTTTTT
CDR3: CASALGTGLAKLFF
V: TRBV5-8
D: TRBD1
size: .
J: TRBJ1-4

DNA: TGCAGTGCCGGGCGTTCGGGCACCGGGGAGCTGTTTTTT
CDR3: CSAGRSGTGELFF
V: TRBV20-1
D: .
size: few
J: TRBJ2-2

DNA: TGTGCCAGTAGTACGGGACAGTTCAATCAGCCCCAGCATTTT
CDR3: CASSTGQFNQPQHF
V: TRBV19
D: TRBD1
size: many
J: TRBJ1-5

DNA: TGTGCCAGCAGTTTAGACTCGGGAGGGCCGAACACCGGGGAGCTGTTTTTT
CDR3: CASSLDSGGPNTGELFF
V: TRBV28
D: TRBD2
size: many
J: TRBJ2-2

DNA: TGTGCCAGCAGTTTGTCCATCAGGCCCGATACGCAGTATTTT
CDR3: CASSLSIRPDTQYF
V: TRBV27
D: .
size: many
J: TRBJ2-3

DNA: TGTGCCGTCAGTGAGGGGCTAGTCGAGCAGTACTTC
CDR3: CAVSEGLVEQYF
V: TRBV10-3
D: .
size: .
J: TRBJ2-7

DNA: TGTGCCAGCTCACCAAGAGCTACCTACGAGCAGTACTTC
CDR3: CASSPRATYEQYF
V: TRBV18
D: .
size: few
J: TRBJ2-7

DNA: TGCAGTGCGCCAGCCAGGGACGGCTCCTACGAGCAGTACTTC
CDR3: CSAPARDGSYEQYF
V: TRBV20-1
D: .
size: .
J: TRBJ2-7

DNA: TGTGCCACCAGAGACAGGGGGCGATGGCAGCCCCAGCATTTT
CDR3: CATRDRGRWQPQHF
V: TRBV19
D: TRBD1
size: .
J: TRBJ1-5

DNA: TGTGCCAGCAGCTTTTCAGGACCGGGATGGTACGAGCAGTACTTC
CDR3: CASSFSGPGWYEQYF
V: TRBV7-8
D: .
size: many
J: TRBJ2-7

DNA: TGTGCCAGCAGTTATGGACAGGGGATTGGCGGCTACACCTTC
CDR3: CASSYGQGIGGYTF
V: TRBV7-2
D: TRBD1
size: few
J: TRBJ1-2

DNA: TGTGCCAGCTCACCCTCGGCGACCGGGGACTCCAATTCACCCCTCCACTTT
CDR3: CASSPSATGDSNSPLHF
V: TRBV18
D: .
size: many
J: TRBJ1-6

DNA: TGTGCCAGCAGTCCCCGGGGACAGGGGAACCATGGCTACACCTTC
CDR3: CASSPRGQGNHGYTF
V: TRBV12-3/TRBV12-4
D: TRBD1
size: many
J: TRBJ1-2

DNA: TGTGCCAGCAGTTTATACCTGGGGATCTACGAGCAGTACTTC
CDR3: CASSLYLGIYEQYF
V: TRBV27
D: .
size: many
J: TRBJ2-7

DNA: TGTGCCACCAGTGATTTAGCAGCGGGACCCCGGCAGTTCTTC
CDR3: CATSDLAAGPRQFF
V: TRBV24-1
D: TRBD2
size: few
J: TRBJ2-1

DNA: TGTGCCAGCTCACCGTATGGAGGAATAGAAACCGGGGAGCTGTTTTTT
CDR3: CASSPYGGIETGELFF
V: TRBV18
D: .
size: many
J: TRBJ2-2

DNA: TGCAGTGCTAGTGGGCCTCACTACAATGGGCAGTTCTTC
CDR3: CSASGPHYNGQFF
V: TRBV20-1
D: .
size: .
J: TRBJ2-1

DNA: TGTGCCAGCAGTTACTCGGGGGGTCCCCCCGGGAATGAGCAGTTCTTC
CDR3: CASSYSGGPPGNEQFF
V: TRBV6-2/TRBV6-3
D: .
size: many
J: TRBJ2-1

DNA: TGCGCCAGCAGACGGGACAACTCCTACGGGCAGTACTTC
CDR3: CASRRDNSYGQYF
V: TRBV5-1
D: .
size: .
J: TRBJ2-7

DNA: TGTGCCAGCAGCTTGGAGCCAGGGCTTGGCTATGGCTACACCTTC
CDR3: CASSLEPGLGYGYTF
V: TRBV5-6
D: .
size: few
J: TRBJ1-2

DNA: TGTGCCAGCAGCTTAATTAGTGGCACTGAAGCTTTCTTT
CDR3: CASSLISGTEAFF
V: TRBV7-3
D: .
size: few
J: TRBJ1-1

DNA: TGCAGTGCTGGACTAGCGGACTCCTACAATGAGCAGTTCTTC
CDR3: CSAGLADSYNEQFF
V: TRBV20-1
D: TRBD2
size: many
J: TRBJ2-1

DNA: TGTGCCAGCAGCAAAGGAGGGCCGGGAGCGTCCTACAATGAGCAGTTCTTC
CDR3: CASSKGGPGASYNEQFF
V: TRBV3-1
D: .
size: many
J: TRBJ2-1

DNA: TGTGCCAGCAGCCAGGGGACCTTGAACACCGGGGAGCTGTTTTTT
CDR3: CASSQGTLNTGELFF
V: TRBV5-6
D: .
size: few
J: TRBJ2-2

DNA: TGTGCCAGCTCACCACTGGGGGAAGCCTACGAGCAGTACTTC
CDR3: CASSPLGEAYEQYF
V: TRBV18
D: .
size: .
J: TRBJ2-7

DNA: TGCGCCAGCAGCTTGGCTCCGGCCCCCTCCTACGAGCAGTACTTC
CDR3: CASSLAPAPSYEQYF
V: TRBV5-1
D: .
size: .
J: TRBJ2-7

DNA: TGTGCCAGCAGCTCTAGTGGGGGTAGTACTGAAGCTTTCTTT
CDR3: CASSSSGGSTEAFF
V: TRBV3-1
D: .
size: many
J: TRBJ1-1

DNA: TGTGCCAGCGGAGTTGTTTATAGCAATCAGCCCCAGCATTTT
CDR3: CASGVVYSNQPQHF
V: TRBV2
D: .
size: many
J: TRBJ1-5

DNA: TGTGCCAGCAGCCAGGGGGACGGTGGTTTTAACAATGAGCAGTTCTTC
CDR3: CASSQGDGGFNNEQFF
V: TRBV16
D: .
size: few
J: TRBJ2-1

DNA: TGTGCCAGCAGTCCCCCCGCTAACGAGCAGTACTTC
CDR3: CASSPPANEQYF
V: TRBV28
D: .
size: many
J: TRBJ2-7

DNA: TGCAGTGCCAAAAAGGGGGTTTCTAACTATGGCTACACCTTC
CDR3: CSAKKGVSNYGYTF
V: TRBV20-1
D: .
size: .
J: TRBJ1-2

DNA: TGTGCCAGCAGTGAAGTGCGGGAAAACACTGAAGCTTTCTTT
CDR3: CASSEVRENTEAFF
V: TRBV2
D: .
size: many
J: TRBJ1-1

DNA: TGTGCCAGCACCCCCTCTGACGCGAGCAATGAGCAGTTCTTC
CDR3: CASTPSDASNEQFF
V: TRBV3-1
D: .
size: many
J: TRBJ2-1

DNA: TGTGCCAGCAGCCAAGATTGGCCGGGACTAGCGGGCCATGAGCAGTTCTTC
CDR3: CASSQDWPGLAGHEQFF
V: TRBV3-1
D: TRBD2
size: many
J: TRBJ2-1

DNA: TGCAGTGCTAGAGATGTTAGCGGCCCCTACGAGCAGTACTTC
CDR3: CSARDVSGPYEQYF
V: TRBV20-1
D: .
size: many
J: TRBJ2-7

DNA: TGTGCCAGCAGCGTAACAGGGTTAGATGGAAACACCATATATTTT
CDR3: CASSVTGLDGNTIYF
V: TRBV9
D: .
size: .
J: TRBJ1-3

DNA: TGTGCCAGCAGCTTACAACTAGCGGGGGGCCCGTACAATGAGCAGTTCTTC
CDR3: CASSLQLAGGPYNEQFF
V: TRBV5-5
D: TRBD2
size: many
J: TRBJ2-1

DNA: TGTGCCAGCAGTAGGACTCGGGGGGAGGCTCAGACCCAGTACTTC
CDR3: CASSRTRGEAQTQYF
V: TRBV6-2/TRBV6-3
D: TRBD2
size: many
J: TRBJ2-5

DNA: TGTGCCACCAGCAGAGAGGGAGGGCTCTCCTACGAGCAGTACTTC
CDR3: CATSREGGLSYEQYF
V: TRBV15
D: TRBD2
size: few
J: TRBJ2-7

DNA: TGCGCCAGCAGCTTGGAAGGGGTGGACGAGCAGTACTTC
CDR3: CASSLEGVDEQYF
V: TRBV5-1
D: .
size: many
J: TRBJ2-7

DNA: TGTGCCAGCAGCCAAGGCCTGGGCCTCCCTGATTCGAACACCGGGGAGCTGTTTTTT
CDR3: CASSQGLGLPDSNTGELFF
V: TRBV3-1
D: .
size: many
J: TRBJ2-2

DNA: TGTGCCAGCAGCGCCACGGGGTCCGTCGCAGATACGCAGTATTTT
CDR3: CASSATGSVADTQYF
V: TRBV5-6
D: .
size: many
J: TRBJ2-3

DNA: TGTGCCGGCTTAGGAGGCCCAAACACAGATACGCAGTATTTT
CDR3: CAGLGGPNTDTQYF
V: TRBV6-1
D: .
size: few
J: TRBJ2-3

DNA: TGTGCCAGCAGCTTAGGGTTAGCTGGAGAGCAGTTCTTC
CDR3: CASSLGLAGEQFF
V: TRBV7-2
D: .
size: many
J: TRBJ2-1

DNA: TGCAGTGCTAGAGATGTTAGCGGGGGGGCTTGGTCCAAAAACATTCAGTACTTC
CDR3: CSARDVSGGAWSKNIQYF
V: TRBV20-1
D: TRBD2
size: once
J: TRBJ2-4